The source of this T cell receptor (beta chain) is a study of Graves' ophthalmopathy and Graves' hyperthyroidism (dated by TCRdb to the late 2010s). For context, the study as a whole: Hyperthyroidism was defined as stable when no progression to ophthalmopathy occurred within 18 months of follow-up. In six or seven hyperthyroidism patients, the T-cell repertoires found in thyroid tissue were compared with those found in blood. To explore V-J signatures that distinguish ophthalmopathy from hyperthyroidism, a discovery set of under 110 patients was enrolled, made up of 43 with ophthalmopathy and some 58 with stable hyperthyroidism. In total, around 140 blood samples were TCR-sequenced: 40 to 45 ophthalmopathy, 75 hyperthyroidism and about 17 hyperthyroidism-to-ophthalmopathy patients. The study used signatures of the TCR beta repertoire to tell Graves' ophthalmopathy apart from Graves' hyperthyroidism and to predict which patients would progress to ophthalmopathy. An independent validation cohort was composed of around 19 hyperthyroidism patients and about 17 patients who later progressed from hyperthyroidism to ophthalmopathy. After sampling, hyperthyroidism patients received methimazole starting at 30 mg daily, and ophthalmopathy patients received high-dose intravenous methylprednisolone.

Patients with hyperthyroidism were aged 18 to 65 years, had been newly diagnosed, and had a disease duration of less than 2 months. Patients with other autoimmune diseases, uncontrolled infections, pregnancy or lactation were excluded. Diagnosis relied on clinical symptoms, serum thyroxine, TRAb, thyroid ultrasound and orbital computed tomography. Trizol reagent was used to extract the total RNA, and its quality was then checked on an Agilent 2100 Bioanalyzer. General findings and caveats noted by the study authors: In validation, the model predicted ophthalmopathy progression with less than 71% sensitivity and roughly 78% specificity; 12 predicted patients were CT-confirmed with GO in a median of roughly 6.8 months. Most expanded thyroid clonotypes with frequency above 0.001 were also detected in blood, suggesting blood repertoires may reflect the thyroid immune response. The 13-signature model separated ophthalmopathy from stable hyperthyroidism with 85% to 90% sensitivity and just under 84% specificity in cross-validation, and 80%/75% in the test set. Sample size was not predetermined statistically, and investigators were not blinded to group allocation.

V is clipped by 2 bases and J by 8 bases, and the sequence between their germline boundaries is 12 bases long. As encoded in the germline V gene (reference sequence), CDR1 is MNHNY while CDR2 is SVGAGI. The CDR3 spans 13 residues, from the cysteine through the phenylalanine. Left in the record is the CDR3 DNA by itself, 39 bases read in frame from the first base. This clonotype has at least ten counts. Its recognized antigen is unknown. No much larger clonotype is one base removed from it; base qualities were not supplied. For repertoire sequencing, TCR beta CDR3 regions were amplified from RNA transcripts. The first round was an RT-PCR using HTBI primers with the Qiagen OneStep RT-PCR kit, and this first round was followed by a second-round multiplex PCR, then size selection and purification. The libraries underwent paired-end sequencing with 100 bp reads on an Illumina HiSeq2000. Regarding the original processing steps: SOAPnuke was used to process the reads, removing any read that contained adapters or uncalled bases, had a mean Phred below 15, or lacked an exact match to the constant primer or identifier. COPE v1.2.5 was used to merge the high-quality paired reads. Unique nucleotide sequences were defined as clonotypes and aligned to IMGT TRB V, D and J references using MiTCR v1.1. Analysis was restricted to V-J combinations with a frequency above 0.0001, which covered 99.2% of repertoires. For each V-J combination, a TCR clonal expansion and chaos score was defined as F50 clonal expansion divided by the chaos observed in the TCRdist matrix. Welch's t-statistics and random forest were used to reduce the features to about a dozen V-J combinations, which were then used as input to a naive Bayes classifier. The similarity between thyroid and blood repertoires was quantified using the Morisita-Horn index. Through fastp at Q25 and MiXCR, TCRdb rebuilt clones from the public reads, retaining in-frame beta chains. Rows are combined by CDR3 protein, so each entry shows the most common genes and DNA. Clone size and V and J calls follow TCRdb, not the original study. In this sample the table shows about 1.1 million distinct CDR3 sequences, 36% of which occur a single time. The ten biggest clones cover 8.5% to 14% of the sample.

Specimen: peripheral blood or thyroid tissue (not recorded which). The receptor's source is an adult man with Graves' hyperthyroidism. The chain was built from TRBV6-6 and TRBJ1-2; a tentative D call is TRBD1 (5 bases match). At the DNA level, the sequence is TGTGCCAGCAGTTACGGGACCCTTGAGGGCTACACCTTC. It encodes CASSYGTLEGYTF.